This is a list of T cell receptor beta chains from one sample in a study of T cell responses to AZD1222 COVID-19 vaccine. Sequencing used immunoSEQ multiplex PCR; TCRdb keeps in-frame clones, though not all of them. This sample has approximately 190,000 clones, with 90% to 95% found just once. Specimen: peripheral blood, collected on day 0 of AZD1222 vaccination. The receptor source for this set is an adult in good health. The CDR3 runs from the conserved cysteine through the conserved F or W. A D gene is named only where the DNA matches it firmly. Only part of the rows carry a size: once, few, many, or a class if the clone is expanded.

>NA|TRBD1|TRBJ2-7|TRBV28
CASGTGDYEQYF
TGTGCCAGCGGAACAGGGGACTACGAGCAGTACTTC
>NA|NA|TRBJ1-1|TRBV27
CASSSRENTEAFF
TGTGCCAGCAGTTCGCGGGAGAACACTGAAGCTTTCTTT
>NA|NA|TRBJ2-5|TRBV2
CASSGAAFQETQYF
TGTGCCAGCAGTGGCGCCGCGTTCCAAGAGACCCAGTACTTC
>NA|NA|TRBJ1-4|TRBV5-4
CATAIGLLNEKLFF
TGTGCCACTGCAATCGGTCTTTTGAATGAAAAACTGTTTTTT
>NA|TRBD1|TRBJ1-6|TRBV9
CASSPGTGGLSSPLHF
TGTGCCAGCAGCCCAGGGACAGGGGGCCTTAGTTCACCCCTCCACTTT
>NA|NA|TRBJ1-4|TRBV6-5
CASSYSIRVREKLFF
TGTGCCAGCAGTTACTCCATCAGGGTTCGTGAAAAACTGTTTTTT
>NA|NA|TRBJ1-1|TRBV28
CASKEVGTTNTEAFF
TGTGCCAGCAAAGAAGTGGGGACAACGAACACTGAAGCTTTCTTT
>NA|NA|TRBJ1-5|TRBV2
CASSGQAYQPQHF
TGTGCCAGCAGTGGACAGGCTTATCAGCCCCAGCATTTT
>NA|NA|TRBJ1-1|TRBV4-1
CASSPGYTEAFF
TGCGCCAGCAGCCCGGGGTACACTGAAGCTTTCTTT
>NA|TRBD1|TRBJ1-2|TRBV4-3
CASSQDVQTGSYGYTF
TGCGCCAGCAGCCAAGATGTACAGACAGGGTCCTATGGCTACACCTTC
>NA|NA|TRBJ2-1|TRBV15
CATSRDQSPLNEQFF
TGTGCCACCAGCAGAGATCAGTCCCCGCTCAATGAGCAGTTCTTC
>NA|NA|TRBJ2-3|TRBV7-6
CASSWGGGEVFRDTQYF
TGTGCCAGCAGCTGGGGAGGGGGGGAGGTTTTTAGAGATACGCAGTATTTT
>NA|TRBD1|TRBJ1-6|TRBV4-1
CASSLSGTAYNSPLHF
TGCGCCAGCAGCCTCTCGGGGACAGCCTATAATTCACCCCTCCACTTT
>NA|NA|TRBJ2-1|TRBV11-2
CASSPPWGEQFF
TGTGCCAGCAGCCCCCCCTGGGGTGAGCAGTTCTTC
>NA|NA|TRBJ2-1|TRBV10-1
CASSRGVGNEQFF
TGCGCCAGCAGTCGAGGAGTAGGCAATGAGCAGTTCTTC
>NA|NA|TRBJ2-7|TRBV30
CAWTLPDIRSSYEQYF
TGTGCCTGGACCCTCCCGGACATAAGGTCCTCCTACGAGCAGTACTTC
>NA|NA|TRBJ1-1|TRBV7-2
CASSSFVGTEAFF
TGTGCCAGCAGTTCGTTCGTTGGTACTGAAGCTTTCTTT
>NA|TRBD2|TRBJ2-2|TRBV7-6
CASSLGREGTGELFF
TGTGCCAGCAGCTTAGGACGGGAGGGGACCGGGGAGCTGTTTTTT
>NA|NA|TRBJ1-2|TRBV19
CASSISGLLWGYTF
TGTGCCAGTAGTATTTCGGGGCTTCTATGGGGCTACACCTTC
>NA|NA|TRBJ2-1|TRBV19
CASSIGRGHYNEQFF
TGTGCCAGTAGTATAGGGAGGGGCCACTACAATGAGCAGTTCTTC
>NA|NA|TRBJ2-4|TRBV6-1
CASSDSTGKNIQYF
TGTGCCAGCAGTGACAGTACGGGCAAAAACATTCAGTACTTC
>once|NA|TRBJ1-4|TRBV9
CASSVGGGRYEKLFF
TGTGCCAGCAGCGTAGGAGGGGGGCGGTATGAAAAACTGTTTTTT
>NA|NA|TRBJ2-1|TRBV7-2
CASSSGSSSYNEQFF
TGTGCCAGCAGCTCAGGATCCAGCTCCTACAATGAGCAGTTCTTC
>NA|NA|TRBJ1-1|TRBV28
CAIDGLANTEAFF
TGTGCCATCGACGGGTTGGCGAACACTGAAGCTTTCTTT
>NA|NA|TRBJ2-7|TRBV5-6
CASSLPTPRGYEQYF
TGTGCCAGCAGCTTGCCGACTCCGAGGGGCTACGAGCAGTACTTC
>NA|TRBD2|TRBJ2-2|TRBV2
CASSASRTSGSGTGELFF
TGTGCCAGCAGTGCCAGCCGGACTAGCGGGAGTGGAACCGGGGAGCTGTTTTTT
>NA|NA|TRBJ1-5|TRBV7-2
CASSLVDGGNQPQHF
TGTGCCAGCAGCTTAGTAGACGGCGGCAATCAGCCCCAGCATTTT
>NA|TRBD2|TRBJ2-5|TRBV27
CASQPSGRAQETQYF
TGTGCCAGTCAACCTAGCGGGAGGGCCCAAGAGACCCAGTACTTC
>NA|NA|TRBJ1-1|TRBV19
CASSIDHSLNTEAFF
TGTGCCAGTAGTATAGATCATAGCCTCAACACTGAAGCTTTCTTT
>NA|TRBD1|TRBJ1-2|TRBV7-9
CASSGTGGGYGYTF
TGTGCCAGCAGCGGGACAGGGGGTGGCTATGGCTACACCTTC
>NA|TRBD2|TRBJ2-7|TRBV5-6
CASSLAGGSYEQYF
TGTGCCAGCAGCTTGGCGGGGGGTTCCTACGAGCAGTACTTC
>NA|TRBD2|TRBJ2-1|TRBV9
CASSVGLAGRQGGFNEQFF
TGTGCCAGCAGCGTAGGGCTAGCGGGAAGGCAAGGGGGGTTCAATGAGCAGTTCTTC
>NA|NA|TRBJ1-6|TRBV10-1
CASSDRWNSPLHF
TGCGCCAGCAGTGACAGATGGAATTCACCCCTCCACTTT
>NA|NA|TRBJ2-2|TRBV10-2
CASLYRGNTGELFF
TGCGCCAGCTTGTATAGGGGGAACACCGGGGAGCTGTTTTTT
>NA|NA|TRBJ2-1|TRBV29-1
CSVDGTIKGEQFF
TGCAGCGTTGATGGGACGATAAAGGGAGAGCAGTTCTTC
>NA|NA|TRBJ2-3|TRBV10-3
CAISESKGWTDTQYF
TGTGCCATCAGTGAGTCGAAAGGGTGGACAGATACGCAGTATTTT
>NA|NA|TRBJ1-3|TRBV5-4
CASSTAPSGNTIYF
TGTGCCAGCAGCACGGCTCCCTCTGGAAACACCATATATTTT
>NA|NA|TRBJ2-7|TRBV4-1
CASSPLQGPVTYEQYF
TGCGCCAGCAGCCCACTGCAGGGGCCCGTAACCTACGAGCAGTACTTC
>NA|TRBD2|TRBJ2-1|TRBV18
CASSGTSRNEQFF
TGTGCCAGTTCCGGGACTAGTCGGAATGAGCAGTTCTTC
>NA|TRBD2|TRBJ2-1|TRBV9
CASSVVPRASGSNEQFF
TGTGCCAGCAGCGTAGTCCCCCGGGCTAGCGGGAGCAATGAGCAGTTCTTC
>NA|TRBD1|TRBJ1-1|TRBV5-1
CASSLRGQGAKGTEAFF
TGCGCCAGCAGCTTGAGGGGACAGGGGGCCAAAGGCACTGAAGCTTTCTTT
>NA|NA|TRBJ1-2|TRBV19
CATEEGRYGYTF
TGTGCCACCGAGGAGGGCCGCTATGGCTACACCTTC
>few|TRBD2|TRBJ2-1|TRBV3-1/TRBV3-2
CASSQDSGLAVLSYNEQFF
TGTGCCAGCAGCCAAGATAGTGGTCTAGCGGTTCTCTCCTACAATGAGCAGTTCTTC
>NA|NA|TRBJ2-7|TRBV20-1
CSASRLARFSEQYF
TGCAGTGCTAGTCGTCTAGCGAGGTTCTCCGAGCAGTACTTC
>NA|TRBD2|TRBJ2-1|TRBV5-6
CASTAGTSSYNEQFF
TGTGCCAGCACCGCCGGGACTAGCTCCTACAATGAGCAGTTCTTC
>NA|NA|TRBJ1-2|TRBV7-6
CASSPGTSRSGYTF
TGTGCCAGCAGCCCCGGGACAAGTCGCTCGGGCTACACCTTC
>once|NA|TRBJ1-5|TRBV27
CASSLRGGQPQHF
TGTGCCAGCAGTTTGCGGGGGGGGCAGCCCCAGCATTTT
>NA|NA|TRBJ2-7|TRBV7-8
CASSLSDRMYEQYF
TGTGCCAGCAGCCTATCCGACAGGATGTACGAGCAGTACTTC
>NA|TRBD2|TRBJ2-3|TRBV5-1
CASSSRTSGSTDTQYF
TGCGCCAGCAGCTCCCGGACTAGCGGGAGCACAGATACGCAGTATTTT
>NA|TRBD1|TRBJ1-4|TRBV5-1
CASSRGQGNEKLFF
TGCGCCAGCAGCAGAGGACAGGGTAATGAAAAACTGTTTTTT